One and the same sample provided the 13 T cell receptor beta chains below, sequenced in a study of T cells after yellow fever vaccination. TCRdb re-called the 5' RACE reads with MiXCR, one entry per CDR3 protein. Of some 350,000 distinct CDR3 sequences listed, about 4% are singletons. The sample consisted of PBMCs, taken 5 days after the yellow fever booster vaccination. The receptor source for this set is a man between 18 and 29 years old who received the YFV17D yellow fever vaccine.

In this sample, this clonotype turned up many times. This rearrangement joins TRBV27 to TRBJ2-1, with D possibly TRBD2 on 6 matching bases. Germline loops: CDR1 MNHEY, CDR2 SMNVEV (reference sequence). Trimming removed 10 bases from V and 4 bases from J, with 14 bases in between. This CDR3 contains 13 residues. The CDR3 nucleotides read TGTGCCACCGGGATGGGGAGGTACAATGAGCAGTTCTTC. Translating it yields CATGMGRYNEQFF.

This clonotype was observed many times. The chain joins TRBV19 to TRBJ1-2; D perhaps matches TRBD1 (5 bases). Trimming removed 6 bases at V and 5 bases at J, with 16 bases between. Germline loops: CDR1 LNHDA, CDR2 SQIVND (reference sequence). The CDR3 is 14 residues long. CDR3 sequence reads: CASRASGTQYGYTF. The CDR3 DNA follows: TGTGCCAGTAGGGCCTCCGGGACCCAATATGGCTACACCTTC.

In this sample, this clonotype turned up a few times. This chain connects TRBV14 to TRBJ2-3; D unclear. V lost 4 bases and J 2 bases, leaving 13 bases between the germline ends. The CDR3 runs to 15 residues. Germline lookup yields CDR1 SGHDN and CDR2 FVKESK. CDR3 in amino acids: CASSRSVRDTDTQYF. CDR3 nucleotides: TGTGCCAGCAGCCGATCCGTCCGCGACACAGATACGCAGTATTTT.

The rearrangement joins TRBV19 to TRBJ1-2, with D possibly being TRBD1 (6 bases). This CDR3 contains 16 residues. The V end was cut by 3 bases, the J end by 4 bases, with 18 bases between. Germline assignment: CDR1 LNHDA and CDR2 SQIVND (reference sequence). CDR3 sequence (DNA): TGTGCCAGTAGTATCGCCAGGGGTACTGGAAGCTATGGCTACACCTTC. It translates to CASSIARGTGSYGYTF.

CDR3 bases: TGTGCCAGCAGTTTGCAGGGTGGGACTGCGGGTCGGACCGGGGAGCTGTTTTTT. It yields the protein CASSLQGGTAGRTGELFF. The chain has TRBV27 and TRBJ2-2, with a weak D call TRBD2 (6 bases). The germline V gene has CDR1 MNHEY and CDR2 SMNVEV (reference sequence). The CDR3 is made up of 18 amino acids. Trimming left V 3 bases short and J 5 bases short, with 22 bases between.

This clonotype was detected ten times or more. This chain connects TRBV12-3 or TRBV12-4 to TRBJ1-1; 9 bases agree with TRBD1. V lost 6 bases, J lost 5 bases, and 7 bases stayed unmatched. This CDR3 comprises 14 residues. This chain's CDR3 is CASRTGQGGTEAFF. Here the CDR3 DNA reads TGTGCCAGCAGAACGGGACAGGGAGGGACTGAAGCTTTCTTT.

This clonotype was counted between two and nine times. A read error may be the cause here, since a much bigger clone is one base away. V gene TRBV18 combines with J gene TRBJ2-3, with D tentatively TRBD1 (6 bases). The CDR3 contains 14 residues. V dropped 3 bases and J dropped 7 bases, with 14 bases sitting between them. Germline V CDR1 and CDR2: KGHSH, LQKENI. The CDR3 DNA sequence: TGTGCCAGCTCACCCCGGCAGGGGTTGTATACGCAGTATTTT. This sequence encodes CASSPRQGLYTQYF.

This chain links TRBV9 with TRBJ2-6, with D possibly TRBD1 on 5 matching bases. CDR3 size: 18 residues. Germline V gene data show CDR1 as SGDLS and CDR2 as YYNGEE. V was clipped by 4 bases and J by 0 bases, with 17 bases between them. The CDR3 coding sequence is TGTGCCAGCAGCCCGCGCCTAGACAGTCCCTCTGGGGCCAACGTCCTGACTTTC. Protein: CASSPRLDSPSGANVLTF.

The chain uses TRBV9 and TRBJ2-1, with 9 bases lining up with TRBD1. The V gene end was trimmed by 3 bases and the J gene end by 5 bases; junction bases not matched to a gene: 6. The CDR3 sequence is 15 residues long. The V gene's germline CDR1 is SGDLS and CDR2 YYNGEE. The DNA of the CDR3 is TGTGCCAGCAGCGCTCAGACAGGGGGTCACAATGAGCAGTTCTTC. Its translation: CASSAQTGGHNEQFF.

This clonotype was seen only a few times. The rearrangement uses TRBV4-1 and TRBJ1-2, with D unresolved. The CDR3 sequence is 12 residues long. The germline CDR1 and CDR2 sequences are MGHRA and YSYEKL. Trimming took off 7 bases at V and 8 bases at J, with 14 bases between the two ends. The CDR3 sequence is CASTLTVRGYTF. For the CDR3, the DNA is TGCGCCAGCACCCTAACCGTCCGAGGCTACACCTTC.

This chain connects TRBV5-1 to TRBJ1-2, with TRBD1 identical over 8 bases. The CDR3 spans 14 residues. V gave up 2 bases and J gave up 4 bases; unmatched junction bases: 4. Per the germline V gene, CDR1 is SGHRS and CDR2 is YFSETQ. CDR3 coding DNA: TGCGCCAGCAGCTTTGGACAGGGTGCCTATGGCTACACCTTC. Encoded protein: CASSFGQGAYGYTF.

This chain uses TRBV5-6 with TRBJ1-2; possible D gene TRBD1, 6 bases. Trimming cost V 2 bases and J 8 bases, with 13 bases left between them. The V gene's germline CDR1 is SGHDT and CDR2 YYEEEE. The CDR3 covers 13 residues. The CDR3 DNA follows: TGTGCCAGCAGCTTCGCGTCAGGGGAAGGCTACACCTTC. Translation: CASSFASGEGYTF.

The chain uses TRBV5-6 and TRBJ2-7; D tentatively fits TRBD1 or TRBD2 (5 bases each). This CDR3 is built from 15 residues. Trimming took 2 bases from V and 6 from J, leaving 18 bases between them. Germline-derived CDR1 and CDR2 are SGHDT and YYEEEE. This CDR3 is CASSLDPRGLGEQYV. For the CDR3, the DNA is TGTGCCAGCAGCTTAGACCCCCGGGGCCTGGGCGAGCAGTACGTC.